One T cell receptor (beta chain) is described in this entry. Its cognate antigen is unknown. Orbital computed tomography and thyroid ultrasound, along with TRAb, serum thyroxine and clinical symptoms, underpinned diagnosis. The data originate from a study of Graves' ophthalmopathy and Graves' hyperthyroidism. Findings of the study overall: It was with 70.59% sensitivity and almost 75% specificity that the model predicted ophthalmopathy progression. Among thyroid clonotypes expanded above 0.001 frequency, most also appeared in blood. Separation of ophthalmopathy from stable hyperthyroidism was achieved by a 13-signature model, at roughly 90% sensitivity and roughly 81% specificity.

The authors amplified TCR beta CDR3 regions, and they did so from RNA transcripts for repertoire sequencing. Second-round multiplex PCR came after a first-round RT-PCR that employed HTBI primers. TCRdb ran MiXCR on the multiplex PCR reads and lists one entry per CDR3 protein. The sample has 200,000 to 250,000 distinct CDR3 sequences, approximately 21% seen once. The sequenced material came from peripheral blood. The TCR sequence derives from a woman aged 45-59 years with Graves' ophthalmopathy.

The CDR3 reads CASSRGPMNTEAFF. CDR3 DNA: TGTGCCAGCAGTCGCGGGCCAATGAACACTGAAGCTTTCTTT. This chain joins TRBV6-2 or TRBV6-3 and TRBJ1-1; D not certain. Trimming cost V 5 bases and J 0 bases, with 10 bases left between them. The CDR3 loop spans 14 amino acids. CDR1 and CDR2 (germline): MNHEY, SVGEGT.